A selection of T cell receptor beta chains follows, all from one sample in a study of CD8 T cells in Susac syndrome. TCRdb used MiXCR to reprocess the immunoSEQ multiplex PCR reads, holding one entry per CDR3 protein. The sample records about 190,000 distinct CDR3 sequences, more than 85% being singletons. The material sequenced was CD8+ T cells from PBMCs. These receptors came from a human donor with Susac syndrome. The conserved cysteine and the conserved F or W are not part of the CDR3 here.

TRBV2 ASKVQELSYEQY
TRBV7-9 ASSAQLATVNNEQF
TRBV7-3 ASSYGLAQETQY
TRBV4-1 ASSQDGTAPLEQY
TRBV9 ASSEVRGNEQF
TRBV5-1 ASKPIILPEAGQHAETQY
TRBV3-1 ASSQGGSGELF
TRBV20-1 SASGLAGATYEQY
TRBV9 ASSVFASRDETQY
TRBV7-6 ASSGILGANVLT
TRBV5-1 ASSWVGQLQGNTEAF
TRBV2 ASNPGAYNEQF
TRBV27 ASSWDSMNTEAF
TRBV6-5 ASSYSPTAYGYT
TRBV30 AWNENYGYT
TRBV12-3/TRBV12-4 ASSLGSSANEQF
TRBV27 ASRTGDRSYDTQY
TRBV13 ASSHITGLNTEAF
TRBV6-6 ARVLAGGPHEQY
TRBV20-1 SARDRSGSLYEQY
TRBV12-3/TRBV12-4 ASSPDESSYEQY
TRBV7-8 ASSLDGRDQETQY
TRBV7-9 ASSLMRGEYGYT
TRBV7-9 ASSFDRAEYNEQF
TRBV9 ASSVLEWANVLT
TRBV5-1 ASSGGQGARDTQY
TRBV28 ASRGPGLTREQY
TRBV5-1 ASSFGTVNYGYT
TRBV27 ASSPVNQPQH
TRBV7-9 ASSLEAGKNTEAF
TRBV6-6 ASSDRRGANEKLF
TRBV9 ASSVGEGVVSEQY
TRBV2 ASKEAVTNTGELF
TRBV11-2 ASGDSSSTTNEKLF
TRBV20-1 SARDPDFPYEQY
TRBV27 ASTALARDTQY
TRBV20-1 SAAGQANYGYT
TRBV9 ASSVQRGAGDTQY
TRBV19 ASSIVAGSEAF
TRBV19 ASRQGHEQY
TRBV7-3 ASSQNPPYLEDNSPLH
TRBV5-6 ASSWRRGNTEAF
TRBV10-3 AISESGLTDTQY
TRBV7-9 ASSPLAEGSKETQY
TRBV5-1 ASHRTGQETQY